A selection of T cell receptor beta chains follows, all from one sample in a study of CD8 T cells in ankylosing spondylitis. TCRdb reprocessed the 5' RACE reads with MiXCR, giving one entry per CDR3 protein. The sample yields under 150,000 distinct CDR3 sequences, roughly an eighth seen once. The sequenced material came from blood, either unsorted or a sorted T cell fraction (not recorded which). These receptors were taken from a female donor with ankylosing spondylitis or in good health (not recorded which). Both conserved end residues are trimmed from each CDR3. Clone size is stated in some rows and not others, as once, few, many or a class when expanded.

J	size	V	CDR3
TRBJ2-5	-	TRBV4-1	ASSQGGGRYQETQY
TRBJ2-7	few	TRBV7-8	ASSSLSGSSYEQY
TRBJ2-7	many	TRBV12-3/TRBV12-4	ASSLGQGGYEQY
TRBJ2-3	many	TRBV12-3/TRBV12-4	ASSSSGRSTDTQY
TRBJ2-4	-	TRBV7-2	ASSSGDRTTAKNIQY
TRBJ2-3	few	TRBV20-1	SARGVRDRDRDTQY
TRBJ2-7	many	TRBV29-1	SIKTGGSVYEQY
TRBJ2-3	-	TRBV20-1	SAREASGSGDTQY
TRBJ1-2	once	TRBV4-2	ARSPGPLGGTGYT
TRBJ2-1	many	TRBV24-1	ATSGDRYNNEQF
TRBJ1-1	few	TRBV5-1	ASSLAKGGSEAF
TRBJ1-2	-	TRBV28	ASSSIWENGGYT
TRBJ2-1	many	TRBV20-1	SASLSSGAYNEQF
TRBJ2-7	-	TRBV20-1	SAREYPLPGGEQY
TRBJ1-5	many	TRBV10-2	ASTPSPTGQRLNQPQH
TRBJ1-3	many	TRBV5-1	ASSQTPGQNSGNTIY
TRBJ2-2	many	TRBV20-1	SARTISNTGELF
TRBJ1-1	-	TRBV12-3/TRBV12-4	ASSNEDRGYTEAF
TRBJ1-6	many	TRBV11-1	ASSLSRLAGRGNSPLH